This record concerns one T cell receptor (beta chain) sequence. As handled by the study authors: Counts of nucleated cells, estimated from reference gene primer amplification, were obtained. The method was immunoSEQ multiplex PCR; TCRdb's version includes in-frame clones alone and lacks a portion of them. From that table come the V and J calls and clone size; the DNA was used to work out D and trimming. The table has 90,000 to 130,000 clones, around 86% seen once. The data were taken from a study of blood T cell repertoires in COVID-19. Study as a whole: Donors in the United States, Italy and Spain gave samples during acute or convalescent COVID-19. PBMCs, B-cell-depleted T cells, or T cells were the source of the cDNA or gDNA that made up the material.

The CDR3 runs 11 residues. The V end was cut by 3 bases, the J end by 7 bases, with 5 bases between. Sequencing was carried out using peripheral blood. The chain couples TRBV12-3 or TRBV12-4 to TRBJ2-3; D not resolved. The origin of this receptor is a man between 35 and 55 years old with acute or convalescent COVID-19. CDR3 sequence: CASSFDYTQYF. DNA for the CDR3: TGTGCCAGCAGTTTTGACTATACGCAGTATTTT.